Listed below are T cell receptor beta chains from one sample, sequenced in a study of graft-versus-host responses after intestinal transplantation. Method: immunoSEQ multiplex PCR; TCRdb's copy keeps in-frame clones and lacks some. The table shows roughly 15,000 clones, with about 80% occurring only once. The sequences come from ileum tissue, collected roughly 98 days after intestinal transplant. The receptors were gathered from a human patient who received an intestinal transplant, so some T cells may come from the graft donor. Each CDR3 is given with its conserved first and last residue. The D gene is left open where the match is weak. Clone size, where shown, is once, few, many, or a class for clones that have expanded.

d_gene | j_gene | abundance | v_gene | CDR3aa | CDR3nt
- | TRBJ1-2 | - | TRBV2 | CASRLEISNYGYTF | TGTGCCAGCAGGTTAGAGATCTCTAACTATGGCTACACCTTC
- | TRBJ2-1 | - | TRBV7-2 | CASSFMWEGQDEQFF | TGTGCCAGCAGCTTTATGTGGGAAGGGCAGGATGAGCAGTTCTTC
TRBD2 | TRBJ2-7 | - | TRBV7-9 | CASSWSSGSTYEQYF | TGTGCCAGCAGCTGGTCTAGCGGGAGCACCTACGAGCAGTACTTC
TRBD1 | TRBJ1-4 | - | TRBV7-2 | CASSLDRAGEKLFF | TGTGCCAGCAGCCTTGACAGGGCAGGTGAAAAACTGTTTTTT
- | TRBJ1-1 | - | TRBV29-1 | CSVPQGKGTEAFF | TGCAGCGTTCCTCAGGGGAAAGGAACTGAAGCTTTCTTT
TRBD2 | TRBJ2-2 | - | TRBV9 | CASSVVGAGGITGELFF | TGTGCCAGCAGCGTAGTCGGCGCGGGAGGGATCACCGGGGAGCTGTTTTTT
TRBD1 | TRBJ2-1 | once | TRBV7-9 | CASIDLQGGPWNEQFF | TGTGCCAGCATCGATCTACAGGGGGGTCCGTGGAATGAGCAGTTCTTC
- | TRBJ1-4 | - | TRBV19 | CASSIRVRWEKLFF | TGTGCCAGTAGTATCAGGGTGCGGTGGGAAAAACTGTTTTTT
- | TRBJ2-7 | - | TRBV7-9 | CASSSDPIYEQYF | TGTGCCAGCAGCTCCGACCCAATATACGAGCAGTACTTC
- | TRBJ2-1 | - | TRBV28 | CASSLWVFSYNEQFF | TGTGCCAGCAGTTTATGGGTCTTTTCCTACAATGAGCAGTTCTTC
- | TRBJ1-2 | - | TRBV5-1 | CASSFRSNYGYTF | TGCGCCAGCAGCTTCCGCTCCAACTATGGCTACACCTTC
- | TRBJ1-2 | - | TRBV7-9 | CASSSSTSLRSGYTF | TGTGCCAGCAGCTCCTCAACCTCTTTGAGGAGTGGCTACACCTTC
- | TRBJ1-2 | - | TRBV6-1 | CASSPNPNYGYTF | TGTGCCAGCAGTCCAAATCCTAACTATGGCTACACCTTC
- | TRBJ2-1 | - | TRBV19 | CASSLRTLGEQFF | TGTGCCAGTAGTCTCAGGACCCTTGGGGAGCAGTTCTTC
- | TRBJ1-5 | once | TRBV4-3 | CASSQGGGRNQPQHF | TGCGCCAGCAGCCAAGGGGGAGGGAGGAATCAGCCCCAGCATTTT
- | TRBJ2-5 | - | TRBV6-5 | CASSYQGGFQETQYF | TGTGCCAGCAGTTATCAGGGTGGCTTCCAAGAGACCCAGTACTTC
TRBD2 | TRBJ2-2 | few | TRBV4-2 | CASSLAGANTGELFF | TGTGCCAGCAGCCTAGCGGGAGCGAACACCGGGGAGCTGTTTTTT
TRBD2 | TRBJ2-7 | - | TRBV14 | CASSSLPGLVLHEQYF | TGTGCCAGCAGCTCTCTACCGGGACTAGTACTCCACGAGCAGTACTTC
- | TRBJ2-1 | - | TRBV5-1 | CASSRGTPTTYNEQFF | TGCGCCAGCAGCAGGGGGACTCCAACGACGTACAATGAGCAGTTCTTC
- | TRBJ2-1 | few | TRBV7-5 | CASSLVRRPGLVGKGDEQFF | TGTGCCAGCAGCTTAGTTCGCCGCCCGGGACTAGTCGGAAAGGGCGATGAGCAGTTCTTC
- | TRBJ1-2 | - | TRBV7-4 | CASSSVTGRTKGDYGYTF | TGTGCCAGCAGCTCAGTTACGGGACGAACAAAAGGGGACTATGGCTACACCTTC
TRBD2 | TRBJ2-3 | - | TRBV27 | CASSPVTVSGYVMADTQYF | TGTGCCAGCAGTCCCGTCACGGTTAGCGGGTATGTCATGGCAGATACGCAGTATTTT
- | TRBJ2-7 | - | TRBV5-1 | CASSLAAGWGYEQYF | TGCGCCAGCAGCTTGGCAGCAGGGTGGGGCTACGAGCAGTACTTC
- | TRBJ1-4 | few | TRBV7-3 | CASSLGVGEKLFF | TGTGCCAGCAGCTTAGGGGTCGGTGAAAAACTGTTTTTT
- | TRBJ1-5 | once | TRBV27 | CASSFLGNQPQHF | TGTGCCAGCAGTTTCCTGGGCAATCAGCCCCAGCATTTT
- | TRBJ2-5 | - | TRBV27 | CASSSTGRETQYF | TGTGCCAGCAGTTCGACAGGAAGAGAGACCCAGTACTTC
- | TRBJ1-5 | - | TRBV7-8 | CASSPRPSGFNQPQHF | TGTGCCAGCAGCCCCCGGCCCTCAGGGTTTAATCAGCCCCAGCATTTT
- | TRBJ2-7 | - | TRBV6-5 | CASSLRAVSYEQYF | TGTGCCAGCAGTTTAAGGGCCGTCTCCTACGAGCAGTACTTC
- | TRBJ2-5 | - | TRBV9 | CASSVGRRKGARQETQYF | TGTGCCAGCAGCGTAGGGAGGAGGAAGGGCGCTCGGCAAGAGACCCAGTACTTC
- | TRBJ1-1 | - | TRBV4-3 | CASSQDEIGTEAFF | TGCGCCAGCAGCCAAGATGAAATCGGCACTGAAGCTTTCTTT
- | TRBJ2-7 | - | TRBV2 | CASKIAVYEQYF | TGTGCCAGCAAAATAGCGGTCTACGAGCAGTACTTC
TRBD2 | TRBJ2-1 | - | TRBV7-9 | CASSLPSGTAYNEQFF | TGTGCCAGCAGCTTACCTAGCGGGACCGCCTACAATGAGCAGTTCTTC
TRBD2 | TRBJ2-1 | once | TRBV28 | CASSLWGTSGRAFSEQFF | TGTGCCAGCAGTTTATGGGGGACCAGCGGGAGGGCCTTCTCTGAGCAGTTCTTC
- | TRBJ1-5 | - | TRBV6-6 | CASSGGLINQPQHF | TGTGCCAGCAGTGGGGGACTTATCAATCAGCCCCAGCATTTT
- | TRBJ1-6 | - | TRBV6-5 | CACGWNSPLHF | TGTGCCTGCGGGTGGAATTCACCCCTCCACTTT
TRBD2 | TRBJ2-3 | - | TRBV5-6 | CASSPGSGGDTQYF | TGTGCCAGCAGCCCCGGAAGCGGGGGAGATACGCAGTATTTT
TRBD1 | TRBJ1-2 | - | TRBV4-2 | CASSQGQGANYGYTF | TGTGCCAGCAGCCAAGGACAGGGGGCTAACTATGGCTACACCTTC
- | TRBJ1-2 | - | TRBV6-6 | CASSYSRGDYGYTF | TGTGCCAGCAGTTACTCGAGAGGGGACTATGGCTACACCTTC
- | TRBJ2-3 | - | TRBV1 | CTSSQESGNHTSGRGGYSTDTQYF | TGCACCAGCAGCCAGGAATCCGGAAATCATACTAGCGGGAGGGGGGGATATAGCACAGATACGCAGTATTTT
TRBD1 | TRBJ2-1 | few | TRBV10-3 | CAISQPTGYNEQFF | TGTGCCATCAGTCAACCGACAGGGTACAATGAGCAGTTCTTC
- | TRBJ1-5 | - | TRBV4-3 | CASSQDAGAVNQPQHF | TGCGCCAGCAGCCAAGATGCTGGGGCGGTCAATCAGCCCCAGCATTTT
- | TRBJ2-7 | - | TRBV5-4 | CASSFTPGQPTYEQYF | TGTGCCAGCAGCTTTACCCCCGGACAGCCAACCTACGAGCAGTACTTC
- | TRBJ2-2 | - | TRBV19 | CASREGSRRDTGELFF | TGTGCCAGTAGAGAGGGGTCCCGGAGAGACACCGGGGAGCTGTTTTTT
TRBD2 | TRBJ2-1 | - | TRBV11-2 | CATEAGTTYNEQFF | TGTGCCACGGAAGCCGGGACTACCTACAATGAGCAGTTCTTC
TRBD2 | TRBJ2-1 | few | TRBV12-5 | CASGPRTSGTYNEQFF | TGTGCTAGTGGTCCACGGACTAGCGGGACTTACAATGAGCAGTTCTTC
- | TRBJ2-1 | - | TRBV18 | CASSPMRETYNEQFF | TGTGCCAGCTCACCAATGAGGGAGACCTACAATGAGCAGTTCTTC